This T cell receptor beta chain was captured by sequencing in a study of cytomegalovirus exposure and HLA in healthy donors. Regarding the study as a whole: V- and J-gene trimming of TCR beta was linked (in a later analysis) to a missense DCLRE1C variant. Using the classifier, cytomegalovirus status was reportedly diagnosed with high specificity and sensitivity.

PCR primers comprised 60 Vbeta and 13 Jbeta primers. Sequenced by immunoSEQ multiplex PCR; TCRdb stores in-frame clones only, minus some. The sample lists a few hundred thousand clones, about 83% seen once, with less than 20% in the top ten. Notes on this clone: No antigen is known for it.

Samples came from healthy bone marrow donors. Nominally healthy donors provided the samples, though records likely missed some immune exposures. Sequencing was performed on PBMCs. This sequence originates from a man in his forties in good health and CMV-seronegative.

Here the CDR3 DNA reads TGTGCCACCAGCATTGGGAGGGGGGCGAACAATGAGCAGTTCTTC. Translated: CATSIGRGANNEQFF. The gene calls are TRBV15 and TRBJ2-1, with D possibly matching TRBD2 (7 bases). In germline, CDR1 is LNHNV, CDR2 YYDKDF (reference sequence). This CDR3 is built from 15 residues. Trimming cost V 4 bases and J 5 bases, with 15 bases left between them.